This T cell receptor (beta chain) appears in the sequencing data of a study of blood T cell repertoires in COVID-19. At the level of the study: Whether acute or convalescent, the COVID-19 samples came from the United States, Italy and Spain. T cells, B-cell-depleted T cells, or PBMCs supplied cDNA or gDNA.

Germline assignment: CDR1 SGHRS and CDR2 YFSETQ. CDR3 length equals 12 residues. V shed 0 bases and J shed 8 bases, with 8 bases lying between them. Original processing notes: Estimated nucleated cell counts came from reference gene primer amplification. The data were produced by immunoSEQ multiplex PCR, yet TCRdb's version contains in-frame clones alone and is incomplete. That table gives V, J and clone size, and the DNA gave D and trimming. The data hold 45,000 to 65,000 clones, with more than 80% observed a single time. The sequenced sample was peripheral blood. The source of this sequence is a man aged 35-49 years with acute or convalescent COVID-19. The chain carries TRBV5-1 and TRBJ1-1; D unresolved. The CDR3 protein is CASSLVAGEAFF. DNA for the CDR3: TGCGCCAGCAGCTTGGTGGCAGGAGAAGCTTTCTTT.